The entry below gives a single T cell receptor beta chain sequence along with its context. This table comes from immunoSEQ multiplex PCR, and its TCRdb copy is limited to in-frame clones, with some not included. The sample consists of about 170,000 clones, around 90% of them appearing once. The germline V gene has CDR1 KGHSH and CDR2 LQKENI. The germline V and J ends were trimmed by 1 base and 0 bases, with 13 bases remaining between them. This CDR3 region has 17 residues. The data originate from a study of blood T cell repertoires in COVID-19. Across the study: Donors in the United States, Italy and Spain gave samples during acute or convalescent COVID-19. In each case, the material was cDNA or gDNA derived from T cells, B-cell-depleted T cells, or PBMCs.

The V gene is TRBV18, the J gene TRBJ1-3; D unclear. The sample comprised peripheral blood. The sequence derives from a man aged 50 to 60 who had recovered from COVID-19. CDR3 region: CASSPRSGTHSGNTIYF. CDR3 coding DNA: TGTGCCAGCTCACCACGATCAGGAACCCACTCTGGAAACACCATATATTTT.